The T cell receptor beta chain under discussion was sequenced for a study of regulatory dendritic cells for organ transplantation. Sorted T cells were CFSE-labeled and cultured 5 days with allogeneic regulatory or mature dendritic cells at 1:10. Memory T cells were CD45RO+, naive were CD45RA+, sorted by FACS. Using immunoSEQ multiplex PCR, the repertoire was profiled, and TCRdb retains in-frame clones only, with some absent. The sample lists 9,500 to 15,000 clones, around two thirds seen once, with around 1.2% in the top ten. Germline V gene sequence: CDR1 SGHTA, CDR2 FQGNSA. V lost 4 bases to trimming and J lost 4 bases; unmatched junction nucleotides: 6. The CDR3 spans 15 residues. Of note for this clone: What it recognizes is unknown.

V is TRBV7-2 and J is TRBJ2-3; 9 bases line up with TRBD1. The receptor was isolated from a human donor in good health. The sequencing sample was made of naive CD8+ T cells from blood cultured with dendritic cells. The subset here: CD45RA+ naive T cells. The CDR3 DNA follows: TGTGCCAGCAGCTACTGGACAGGGGAGGCAGATACGCAGTATTTT. It translates to CASSYWTGEADTQYF. Filled out from reference TRBV7-2 and TRBJ2-3, the complete variable domain reads GAGVSQSPSNKVTEKGKDVELRCDPISGHTALYWYRQSLGQGLEFLIYFQGNSAPDKSGLPSDRFSAERTGGSVSTLTIQRTQQEDSAVYLCASSYWTGEADTQYFGPGTRLTVL.